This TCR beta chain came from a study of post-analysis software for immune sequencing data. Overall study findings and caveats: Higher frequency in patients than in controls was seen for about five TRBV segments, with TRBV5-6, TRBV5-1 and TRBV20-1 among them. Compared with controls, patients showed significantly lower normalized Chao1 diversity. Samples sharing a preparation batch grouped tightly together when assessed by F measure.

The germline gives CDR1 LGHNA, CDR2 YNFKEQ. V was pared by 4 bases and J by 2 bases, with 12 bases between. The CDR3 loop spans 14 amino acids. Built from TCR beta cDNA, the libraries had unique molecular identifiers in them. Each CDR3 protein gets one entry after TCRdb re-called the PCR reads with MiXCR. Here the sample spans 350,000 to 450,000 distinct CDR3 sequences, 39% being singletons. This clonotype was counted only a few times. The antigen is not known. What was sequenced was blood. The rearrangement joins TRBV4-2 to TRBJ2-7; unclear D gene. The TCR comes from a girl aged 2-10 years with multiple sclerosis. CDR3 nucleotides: TGTGCCAGCAGCCTAGACATTTTAGCCTACGAGCAGTACTTC. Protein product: CASSLDILAYEQYF.